The T cell receptor beta chain described here comes from a study of CD8+ T cells in alopecia areata. cDNA reverse transcribed from extracted RNA served as the sequencing template. Measured with immunoSEQ multiplex PCR; TCRdb has only the in-frame clones, and not every one. The repertoire holds some 120,000 clones, with roughly 50% as singletons. The CDR3 is 12 amino acids. V dropped 0 bases and J dropped 2 bases, with 5 bases sitting between them. CDR1 and CDR2 (germline): GTSNPN, SVGIG (reference sequence). Remarks on this clone: The same CDR3 is also encoded by other DNA sequences in this sample.

The investigators collected lesional scalp punch biopsies and peripheral blood from alopecia areata patients. Sorting of PBMCs yielded the CD4+ and CD8+ T cells. The chain carries TRBV30 and TRBJ2-7; TRBD2 might be the D (5 bases). The clonotype was recovered from a human donor with alopecia areata. Sample: NKG2D-low CD8+ T cells sorted from blood. CDR3 sequence: CAWSVLAYEQYF. The CDR3 coding sequence is TGTGCCTGGAGTGTACTAGCCTACGAGCAGTACTTC.